These 30 T cell receptor beta chains came from one sample sequenced in a study of blood T cell repertoires in COVID-19. Sequenced by immunoSEQ multiplex PCR; TCRdb stores in-frame clones only, minus some. This sample has 100,000 to 150,000 clones, with about 89% found just once. Sequencing was done on a sample of peripheral blood. Receptors were obtained from a man aged 50 to 60 with active or convalescent COVID-19.

The V gene is TRBV29-1, the J gene TRBJ1-1; the match to TRBD1 covers 7 bases. With V trimmed by 7 bases and J by 0 bases, 8 bases remained unmatched. The CDR3 covers 14 residues. Germline V gene lookup returns CDR1 SQVTM and CDR2 ANQGSEA. DNA of the CDR3: TGCAGCGGGGGACAGAACAGCATGAACACTGAAGCTTTCTTT. Amino acids: CSGGQNSMNTEAFF.

The CDR3 DNA follows: TGTGCCAGCAGTTTAGCGGGACAGGGGGGATCCAACACCGGGGAGCTGTTTTTT. Translated: CASSLAGQGGSNTGELFF. This sequence joins TRBV28 and TRBJ2-2; 11 positions agree with TRBD1. The CDR3 has 18 amino acids. CDR1 and CDR2 from the germline V gene are MDHEN and SYDVKM. V lost 2 bases to trimming and J lost 2 bases; unmatched junction nucleotides: 7. The complete variable domain, with remaining parts taken from reference TRBV28 and TRBJ2-2, reads DVKVTQSSRYLVKRTGEKVFLECVQDMDHENMFWYRQDPGLGLRLIYFSYDVKMKEKGDIPEGYSVSREKKERFSLILESASTNQTSMYLCASSLAGQGGSNTGELFFGEGSRLTVL.

This chain uses TRBV14 with TRBJ2-3; D is possibly TRBD2 (6 bases). Trimming stripped 3 bases from V and 5 bases from J, with 18 bases between. Germline V gene sequence: CDR1 SGHDN, CDR2 FVKESK. This CDR3 contains 16 residues. DNA of the CDR3: TGTGCCAGCAGCCACAGAAAAACGGGAGTCGGAGATACGCAGTATTTT. Protein: CASSHRKTGVGDTQYF.

The chain is built from TRBV6-6 and TRBJ1-3; TRBD1 aligns across 9 bases. Losses at the gene ends were 5 bases for V and 2 bases for J; bases not matched to a gene: 4. The CDR3 has 15 residues. Germline V gives CDR1 MNHNY, CDR2 SVGAGI (reference sequence). CDR3 nucleotide sequence: TGTGCCAGCAGTCTTCGGACAGGGGCTGGAAACACCATATATTTT. Protein sequence: CASSLRTGAGNTIYF.

The V and J genes are TRBV7-2 and TRBJ1-5; no reliable D call. Germline-derived CDR1 and CDR2 are SGHTA and FQGNSA. The CDR3 runs to 14 residues. With 1 base removed from V and 8 bases from J, the gap between germline ends came to 12 bases. The CDR3 nucleotides are TGTGCCAGCAGCTTAGATGGCCCTACTAAGCCCCAGCATTTT. This gives the protein CASSLDGPTKPQHF.

The gene calls are TRBV3-1 (or the pseudogene TRBV3-2) and TRBJ2-5; 7 bases match TRBD1. Germline V gene sequence: CDR1 LGHDT, CDR2 YNNKEL (reference sequence). After removal of 0 bases from V and 1 base from J, the junction contained 2 bases not matched to a gene. CDR3 length: 15 amino acids. This CDR3 reads CASSQEGTAQETQYF. The CDR3 DNA reads TGTGCCAGCAGCCAAGAAGGGACAGCCCAAGAGACCCAGTACTTC.

This clone appeared a single time. The CDR3 is CASSLLQGDEQFF. CDR3 DNA: TGTGCCAGCAGTTTACTACAGGGAGATGAGCAGTTCTTC. The chain couples TRBV12-3 or TRBV12-4 to TRBJ2-1; the D gene is possibly TRBD1 (6 bases). This CDR3 is 13 amino acids long. V was clipped by 2 bases and J by 8 bases, with 10 bases between them.

The chain is built from TRBV18 and TRBJ1-4; the D gene is possibly TRBD1 (6 bases). CDR3 length equals 15 residues. Trimming took off 8 bases at V and 2 bases at J, with 15 bases between the two ends. From germline, CDR1 is KGHSH and CDR2 LQKENI. The CDR3 loop reads CASTLGARTNEKLFF. The CDR3 nucleotides read TGTGCCAGCACATTGGGGGCGCGGACTAATGAAAAACTGTTTTTT.

V is TRBV6-6 and J is TRBJ2-5; TRBD1 might be the D (7 bases). The germline V gene encodes CDR1 MNHNY and CDR2 SVGAGI (reference sequence). This CDR3 comprises 14 residues. V was clipped by 5 bases and J by 5 bases, with 15 bases between them. CDR3 residues: CASSKAGGWETQYF. CDR3 nucleotides: TGTGCCAGCAGTAAGGCAGGGGGGTGGGAGACCCAGTACTTC.

This clone has only one observation. The chain joins TRBV5-1 to TRBJ2-3, with D unresolved. Deletions cut 1 base from V and 4 bases from J, with 10 bases between. This CDR3 contains 14 residues. From germline, CDR1 is SGHRS and CDR2 YFSETQ. DNA for the CDR3: TGCGCCAGCAGCTTGTACAGCCCCCCAGATACGCAGTATTTT. Protein product: CASSLYSPPDTQYF.

The rearrangement uses TRBV7-2 and TRBJ1-3; TRBD1 is a possible D gene (5 bases). Trimming pared 5 bases from V and 1 base from J, leaving 9 bases between. Germline CDR1 is SGHTA and CDR2 is FQGNSA. The CDR3 is 14 residues long. CDR3 bases: TGTGCCAGCAGCAGACAGTCATCTGGAAACACCATATATTTT. It encodes CASSRQSSGNTIYF.

V is TRBV29-1 and J is TRBJ1-1; D perhaps matches TRBD1 (5 bases). Germline V gene lookup returns CDR1 SQVTM and CDR2 ANQGSEA. This CDR3 comprises 15 residues. Trimming left V 1 base short and J 1 base short, with 13 bases between. CDR3 nucleotides: TGCAGCGTTGAAGCGACCGCAGGGTCGAACACTGAAGCTTTCTTT. This encodes CSVEATAGSNTEAFF. Together with reference TRBV29-1 and TRBJ1-1, the CDR3 gives the full variable domain: SAVISQKPSRDICQRGTSLTIQCQVDSQVTMMFWYRQQPGQSLTLIATANQGSEATYESGFVIDKFPISRPNLTFSTLTVSNMSPEDSSIYLCSVEATAGSNTEAFFGQGTRLTVV.

The chain links TRBV19 to TRBJ2-3; the D gene is possibly TRBD1 (5 bases). Trimming took off 5 bases at V and 7 bases at J, with 13 bases between the two ends. Germline V gene data show CDR1 as LNHDA and CDR2 as SQIVND (reference sequence). The CDR3 has 13 residues. CDR3 in DNA: TGTGCCAGTAGTTCGTACGCAGGGTATACGCAGTATTTT. Translating it yields CASSSYAGYTQYF.

This chain links TRBV19 with TRBJ2-3; maybe TRBD1 (5 bases). In germline, CDR1 is LNHDA, CDR2 SQIVND (reference sequence). This CDR3 spans 14 amino acids. Trimming removed 6 bases from V and 6 bases from J, with 16 bases in between. The CDR3: CASSPLRDGDTQYF. Written as DNA, the CDR3 is TGTGCCAGTAGCCCCCTCAGGGATGGGGATACGCAGTATTTT.

The V and J genes are TRBV18 and TRBJ1-2; D not certain. The germline V gene encodes CDR1 KGHSH and CDR2 LQKENI. With 3 bases removed from V and 4 bases from J, the gap between germline ends came to 15 bases. CDR3 length: 15 residues. For the CDR3, the DNA is TGTGCCAGCTCACCTGGTTACGAGGTCGGCTATGGCTACACCTTC. Its protein is CASSPGYEVGYGYTF.

Written as DNA, the CDR3 is TGTGCCAGCAGCTTGTCTGGGGAGCTGTTTTTT. Encoded protein: CASSLSGELFF. The genes are TRBV5-6 and TRBJ2-2; no firm D call. Germline V gives CDR1 SGHDT, CDR2 YYEEEE. The CDR3 has 11 amino acids. Trimming left V 1 base short and J 8 bases short, with 3 bases between.

The chain couples TRBV19 to TRBJ2-6; D is possibly TRBD2 (6 bases). The V end lost 0 bases, the J end lost 0 bases, and 15 bases lay between the germline ends. Germline loops: CDR1 LNHDA, CDR2 SQIVND (reference sequence). The length of the CDR3 is 19 residues. The CDR3 region has the DNA TGTGCCAGTAGTATAGACGGAGGCTGGAGGGTCTCTGGGGCCAACGTCCTGACTTTC. This gives the protein CASSIDGGWRVSGANVLTF.

The chain couples TRBV2 to TRBJ2-7, with D possibly matching TRBD1 (5 bases). V was cut by 6 bases and J by 1 base, with 7 bases left in between. There are 12 residues in the CDR3. CDR1 and CDR2 (germline): SNHLY, FYNNEI. CDR3 in amino acids: CASRDISYEQYF. Here the CDR3 DNA reads TGTGCCAGCAGGGACATTTCCTACGAGCAGTACTTC. Combining the CDR3 with reference TRBV2 and TRBJ2-7 gives the whole variable domain EPEVTQTPSHQVTQMGQEVILRCVPISNHLYFYWYRQILGQKVEFLVSFYNNEISEKSEIFDDQFSVERPDGSNFTLKIRSTKLEDSAMYFCASRDISYEQYFGPGTRLTVT.

This clone was picked up a small number of times. The chain links TRBV3-1 (or the pseudogene TRBV3-2) to TRBJ1-2, with TRBD1 matching over 12 bases. The V gene's germline CDR1 is LGHDT and CDR2 YNNKEL (reference sequence). The V gene end was trimmed by 5 bases and the J gene end by 7 bases; junction bases not matched to a gene: 2. The CDR3 spans 13 residues. CDR3 loop: CASSGDRGPGYTF. CDR3 coding DNA: TGTGCCAGCAGCGGGGACAGGGGGCCTGGCTACACCTTC.

This clone was recorded only once. This chain links TRBV28 with TRBJ2-7, with D unclear. This CDR3 has 11 amino acids. Germline-derived CDR1 and CDR2 are MDHEN and SYDVKM. V dropped 6 bases and J dropped 4 bases, with 7 bases sitting between them. The CDR3 DNA is TGTGCCAGCAGGCGAGCTTACGAGCAGTACTTC. Its protein product is CASRRAYEQYF.

The gene calls are TRBV21-1 and TRBJ2-7; the table gives TRBD1 as D, unverified against the DNA. TRBV21-1 is assigned pseudogene status. CDR3 length: 15 amino acids. CDR3 coding DNA: TGTGCCAGCAGCAGGGACCGGGACAGAACCTACGAGCAGTACTTC. It specifies CASSRDRDRTYEQYF.

The gene calls are TRBV12-3 or TRBV12-4 and TRBJ1-4; 7 bases are a match to TRBD1. V was pared by 3 bases and J by 6 bases, with 1 base of the junction left unmatched. CDR3 length: 13 residues. In DNA form, the CDR3 reads TGTGCCAGCAGTTTGGGACAGTATGAAAAACTGTTTTTT. Amino acid sequence: CASSLGQYEKLFF.

This clone was recorded once. The chain has TRBV19 and TRBJ1-4; D not certain. V lost 5 bases to trimming and J lost 0 bases, with 7 bases between them. The V gene's germline CDR1 is LNHDA and CDR2 SQIVND (reference sequence). CDR3 size: 14 residues. This CDR3 reads CASSPSATNEKLFF. CDR3 sequence (DNA): TGTGCCAGTAGTCCGTCGGCAACTAATGAAAAACTGTTTTTT. The full variable domain, with the rest looked up from reference TRBV19 and TRBJ1-4, is DGGITQSPKYLFRKEGQNVTLSCEQNLNHDAMYWYRQDPGQGLRLIYYSQIVNDFQKGDIAEGYSVSREKKESFPLTVTSAQKNPTAFYLCASSPSATNEKLFFGSGTQLSVL.

This clone was seen a handful of times. The rearrangement uses TRBV5-1 and TRBJ2-2, with 7 bases lining up with TRBD1. Looked up from germline, CDR1 is SGHRS and CDR2 is YFSETQ. CDR3 length: 14 residues. With 3 bases clipped from V and 4 bases from J, the junction kept 3 bases outside the gene matches. The CDR3: CASSSGTATGELFF. As DNA, the CDR3 is TGCGCCAGCAGCTCCGGGACAGCCACCGGGGAGCTGTTTTTT.

V usage is TRBV5-1 and J usage is TRBJ2-3; unclear D gene. The CDR3 covers 14 residues. V dropped 0 bases and J dropped 1 base, with 6 bases sitting between them. Germline loops: CDR1 SGHRS, CDR2 YFSETQ. This CDR3 reads CASSLGARTDTQYF. DNA for the CDR3: TGCGCCAGCAGCTTGGGGGCGCGCACAGATACGCAGTATTTT.

The table lists this clone with a few counts. The chain carries TRBV27 and TRBJ2-7; 8 bases fit TRBD1. The CDR3 has 14 residues. Germline CDR1 and CDR2: MNHEY and SMNVEV (reference sequence). Germline trimming cut 0 bases from V and 2 bases from J; bases unmatched to any gene: 0. CDR3 in DNA: TGTGCCAGCAGTTTATCCAGGGGGCCCTACGAGCAGTACTTC. Protein: CASSLSRGPYEQYF.

The V gene is TRBV7-8, the J gene TRBJ1-4; no clear D gene. The CDR3 has 15 residues. Trimming left V 1 base short and J 3 bases short, with 9 bases between. Germline loops: CDR1 SGHVS, CDR2 FQNEAQ. The CDR3 DNA reads TGTGCCAGCAGCTTAGTCGGGGTATCTAATGAAAAACTGTTTTTT. This codes for CASSLVGVSNEKLFF.

CDR3 loop: CASSLEFTSGPPLYEQYF. DNA of the CDR3: TGTGCCAGCAGCTTAGAATTTACTAGCGGACCTCCCCTCTACGAGCAGTACTTC. The chain employs TRBV11-3 and TRBJ2-7, with 8 positions matching TRBD2. This CDR3 spans 18 amino acids. CDR1 and CDR2 (germline): SGHNT, YENEEA. V gave up 0 bases and J gave up 3 bases; unmatched junction bases: 13.

The chain recombines TRBV10-3 with TRBJ2-7, with 8 bases lining up with TRBD1. J was trimmed by 6 bases and V by 4 bases; bases with no gene match: 2. The length of the CDR3 is 12 residues. Germline V CDR1 and CDR2: ENHRY, SYGVKD. The chain's CDR3 is CAISARGPEQYF. CDR3 coding DNA: TGTGCCATCAGTGCCAGGGGGCCCGAGCAGTACTTC.

This sequence joins TRBV5-1 and TRBJ2-5, with D maybe TRBD2 (6 bases). V gave up 4 bases and J gave up 1 base, with 11 bases separating them. This CDR3 is 14 amino acids long. CDR1 SGHRS and CDR2 YFSETQ come from the germline V gene. The CDR3, as DNA: TGCGCCAGCAGCCCCATGGGAGGCCAAGAGACCCAGTACTTC. It specifies CASSPMGGQETQYF.